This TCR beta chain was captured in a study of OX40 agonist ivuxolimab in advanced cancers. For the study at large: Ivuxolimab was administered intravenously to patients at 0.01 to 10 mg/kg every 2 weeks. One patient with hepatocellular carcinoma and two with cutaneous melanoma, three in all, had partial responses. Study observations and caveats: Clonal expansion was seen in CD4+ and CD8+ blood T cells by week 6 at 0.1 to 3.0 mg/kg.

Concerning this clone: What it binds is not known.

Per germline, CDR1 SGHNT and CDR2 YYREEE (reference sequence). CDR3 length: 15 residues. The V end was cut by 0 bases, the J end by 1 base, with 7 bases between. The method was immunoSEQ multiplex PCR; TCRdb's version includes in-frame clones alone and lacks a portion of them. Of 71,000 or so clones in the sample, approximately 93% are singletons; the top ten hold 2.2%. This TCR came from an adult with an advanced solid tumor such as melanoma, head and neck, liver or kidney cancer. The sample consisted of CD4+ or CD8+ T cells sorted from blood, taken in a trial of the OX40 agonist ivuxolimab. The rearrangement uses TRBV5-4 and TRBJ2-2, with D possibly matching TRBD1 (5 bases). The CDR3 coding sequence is TGTGCCAGCAGCTTGGCCGGACAGAACACCGGGGAGCTGTTTTTT. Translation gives CASSLAGQNTGELFF.